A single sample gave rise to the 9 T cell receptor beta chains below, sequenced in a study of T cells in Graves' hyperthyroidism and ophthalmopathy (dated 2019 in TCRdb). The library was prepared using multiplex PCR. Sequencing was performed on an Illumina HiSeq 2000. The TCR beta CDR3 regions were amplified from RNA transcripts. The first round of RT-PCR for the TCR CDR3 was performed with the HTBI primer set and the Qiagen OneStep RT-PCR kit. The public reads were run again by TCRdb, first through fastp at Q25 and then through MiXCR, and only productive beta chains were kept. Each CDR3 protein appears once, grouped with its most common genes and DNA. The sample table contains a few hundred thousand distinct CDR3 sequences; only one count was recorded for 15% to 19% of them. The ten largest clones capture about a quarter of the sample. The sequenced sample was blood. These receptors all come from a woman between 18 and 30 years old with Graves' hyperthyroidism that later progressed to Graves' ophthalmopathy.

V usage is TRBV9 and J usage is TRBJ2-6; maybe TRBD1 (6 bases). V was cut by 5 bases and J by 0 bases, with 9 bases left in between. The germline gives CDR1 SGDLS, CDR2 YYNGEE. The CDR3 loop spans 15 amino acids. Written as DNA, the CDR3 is TGTGCCAGCAGTGGGACAACCTCTGGGGCCAACGTCCTGACTTTC. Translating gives CASSGTTSGANVLTF.

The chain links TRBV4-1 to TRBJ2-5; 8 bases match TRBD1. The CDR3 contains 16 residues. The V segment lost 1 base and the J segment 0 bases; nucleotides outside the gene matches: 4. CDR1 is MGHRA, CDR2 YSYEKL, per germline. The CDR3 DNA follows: TGCGCCAGCAGCCAAGGATCAGGGGGCAACCAAGAGACCCAGTACTTC. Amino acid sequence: CASSQGSGGNQETQYF.

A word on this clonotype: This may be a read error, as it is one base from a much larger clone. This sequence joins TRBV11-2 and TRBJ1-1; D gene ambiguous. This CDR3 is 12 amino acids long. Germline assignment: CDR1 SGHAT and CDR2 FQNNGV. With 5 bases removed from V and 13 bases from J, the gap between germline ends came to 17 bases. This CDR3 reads CASSPEVLEGFF. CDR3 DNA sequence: TGTGCCAGCAGCCCCGAGGTCCTGGAGGGTTTCTTT.

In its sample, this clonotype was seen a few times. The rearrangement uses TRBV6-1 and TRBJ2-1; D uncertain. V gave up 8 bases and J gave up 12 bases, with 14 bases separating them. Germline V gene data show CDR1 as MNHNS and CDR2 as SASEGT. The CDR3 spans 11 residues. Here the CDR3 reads CASDGSHGQFF. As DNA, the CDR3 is TGTGCCAGCGATGGTAGCCATGGGCAGTTCTTC.

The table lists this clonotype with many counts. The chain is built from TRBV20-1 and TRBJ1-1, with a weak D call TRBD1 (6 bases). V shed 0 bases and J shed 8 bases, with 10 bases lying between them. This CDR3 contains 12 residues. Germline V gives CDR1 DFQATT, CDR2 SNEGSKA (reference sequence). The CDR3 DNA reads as TGCAGTGCTAGAGACACAACAGGGGAAGCTTTCTTT. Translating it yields CSARDTTGEAFF.

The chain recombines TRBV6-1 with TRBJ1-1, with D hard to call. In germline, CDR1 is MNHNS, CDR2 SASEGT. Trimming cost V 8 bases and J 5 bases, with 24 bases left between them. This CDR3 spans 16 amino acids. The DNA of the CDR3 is TGTGCCAGCCGACTTCGCCTAGGAACTAAACAGACTGAAGCTTTCTTT. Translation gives CASRLRLGTKQTEAFF.

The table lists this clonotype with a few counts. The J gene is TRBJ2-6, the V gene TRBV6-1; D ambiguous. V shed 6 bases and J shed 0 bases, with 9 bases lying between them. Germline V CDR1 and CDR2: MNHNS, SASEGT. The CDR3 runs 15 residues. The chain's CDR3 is CASSSQLSGANVLTF. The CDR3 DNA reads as TGTGCCAGCAGCTCACAGCTCTCTGGGGCCAACGTCCTGACTTTC.

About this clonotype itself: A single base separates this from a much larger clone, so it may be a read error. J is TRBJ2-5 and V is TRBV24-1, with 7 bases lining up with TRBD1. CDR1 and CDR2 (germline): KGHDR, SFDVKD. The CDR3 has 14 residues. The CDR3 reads CATSETGAEETQHF. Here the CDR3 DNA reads TGTGCCACCAGTGAAACAGGGGCGGAAGAGACCCAGCACTTC.

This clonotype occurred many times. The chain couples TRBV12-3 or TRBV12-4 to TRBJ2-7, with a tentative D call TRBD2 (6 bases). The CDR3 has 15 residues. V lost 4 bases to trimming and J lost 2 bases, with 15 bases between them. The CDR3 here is CASSYGGGVPYEQYF. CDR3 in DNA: TGTGCCAGCAGTTATGGCGGCGGGGTTCCCTACGAGCAGTACTTC.